The rows below give T cell receptor beta chains drawn from one sample of a study of control samples from healthy donors and cancer patients. Repertoires were generated with immunoSEQ multiplex PCR, while TCRdb's copy carries only in-frame clones and drops some. The table includes about 150,000 clones, about nine tenths detected once. The sample consisted of blood. The receptor set was obtained from a man aged 30 to 45 in good health. CDR3s include the opening cysteine and the closing phenylalanine or tryptophan. A D gene is named only where the DNA matches it firmly. Size is stated for part of the rows, as once, few or many counts, or as a class when the clone is expanded.

>TRBJ2-1|NA|TRBV9|NA
CASSVPANEQFF
TGTGCCAGCAGCGTACCGGCCAATGAGCAGTTCTTC
>TRBJ2-5|NA|TRBV5-4|NA
CASSLAAEETQYF
TGTGCCAGCAGCCTAGCAGCGGAAGAGACCCAGTACTTC
>TRBJ1-2|NA|TRBV7-2|NA
CASSLEGTIRYGYTF
TGTGCCAGCAGCTTAGAGGGGACTATTCGCTATGGCTACACCTTC
>TRBJ2-7|NA|TRBV7-8|NA
CASSLLGITYEQYF
TGTGCCAGCAGCTTACTTGGCATCACGTACGAGCAGTACTTC
>TRBJ1-4|NA|TRBV7-9|NA
CASSLAAAGANEKLFF
TGTGCCAGCAGCTTAGCCGCGGCAGGGGCTAATGAAAAACTGTTTTTT
>TRBJ2-7|TRBD2|TRBV15|NA
CATSRLTSGGAYEQYF
TGTGCCACCAGCAGGCTGACTAGCGGGGGTGCCTACGAGCAGTACTTC
>TRBJ1-1|NA|TRBV7-9|NA
CASSLEGRNTEAFF
TGTGCCAGCAGCTTAGAAGGGCGAAACACTGAAGCTTTCTTT
>TRBJ1-1|NA|TRBV5-4|NA
CASSPSGGVTEAFF
TGTGCCAGCAGCCCCAGCGGGGGGGTCACTGAAGCTTTCTTT
>TRBJ2-1|NA|TRBV7-2|NA
CASKLGAEYNEQFF
TGTGCCAGCAAACTGGGGGCGGAATACAATGAGCAGTTCTTC
>TRBJ1-5|TRBD1|TRBV6-2/TRBV6-3|once
CASSYPTYRGLGQPQHF
TGTGCCAGCAGTTACCCGACTTACAGGGGGCTAGGACAGCCCCAGCATTTT
>TRBJ2-7|NA|TRBV3-1/TRBV3-2|NA
CASSRGGIYEQYF
TGTGCCAGCAGCCGAGGGGGTATCTACGAGCAGTACTTC
>TRBJ2-7|NA|TRBV10-3|NA
CAISVSYEQYF
TGTGCCATCAGTGTCTCCTACGAGCAGTACTTC
>TRBJ2-2|TRBD1|TRBV4-3|NA
CASSQDRGSPGELFF
TGCGCCAGCAGCCAAGACAGGGGGAGTCCCGGGGAGCTGTTTTTT
>TRBJ1-5|TRBD1|TRBV28|once
CASTIIKVRDRVFNQPQHF
TGTGCCAGCACCATTATTAAAGTGAGGGACAGGGTTTTCAATCAGCCCCAGCATTTT
>TRBJ1-1|NA|TRBV6-2/TRBV6-3|NA
CASSYLNTEAFF
TGTGCCAGCAGTTATTTGAACACTGAAGCTTTCTTT
>TRBJ2-7|TRBD2|TRBV19|NA
CASSLTSGRGEQYF
TGTGCCAGTAGTCTGACTAGCGGGAGAGGCGAGCAGTACTTC
>TRBJ2-7|TRBD1|TRBV6-5|NA
CASTGTGGSEQYF
TGTGCCAGCACCGGGACAGGGGGTTCCGAGCAGTACTTC
>TRBJ2-7|TRBD1|TRBV11-3|NA
CASSSLTGYLDEQYF
TGTGCCAGCAGCTCCTTGACAGGGTATTTGGACGAGCAGTACTTC
>TRBJ2-5|NA|TRBV9|NA
CASSVSIRGEETQYF
TGTGCCAGCAGCGTATCCATCAGGGGGGAAGAGACCCAGTACTTC
>TRBJ1-1|NA|TRBV4-3|NA
CASSQERSLATEAFF
TGCGCCAGCAGCCAAGAGCGGAGCCTGGCCACTGAAGCTTTCTTT